What follows is one TCR beta chain and its context. The antigen remains undetermined. The data are from a study of CD8+CD57+ T cells in acquired aplastic anemia. Looking at the study overall: Quantities of DNA derived from sorted CD4+ and CD8+ cells averaged around 3 ug. Healthy-donor CD4+ cells averaged roughly 10.8 million reads.

CDR3 and TCR beta VDJ profiling relied on a genomic DNA template. TCRdb analysed the reads with MiXCR anew, one entry per CDR3 protein. Of about 180,000 distinct CDR3 sequences in the sample, 40% to 55% were seen once. Study-level points and caveats: Roughly 31 CD8+ CDR3 sequences were shared between patients and controls. Patients versus controls showed no significant CD8+ Simpson's diversity difference.

This receptor was identified in a human donor in good health. The sequenced material came from sorted CD4+, CD8+, or CD8+CD57+ T cells (not recorded which) from PBMCs.

CDR3 in DNA: TGTGCCACCAGCAGAGATCTTCATAGCTATGGCTACACCTTC. Translation: CATSRDLHSYGYTF. This sequence joins TRBV15 and TRBJ1-2, with D hard to call. The CDR3 sequence is 14 residues long. Germline CDR1 is LNHNV and CDR2 is YYDKDF (reference sequence). With 0 bases removed from V and 4 bases from J, the gap between germline ends came to 9 bases.